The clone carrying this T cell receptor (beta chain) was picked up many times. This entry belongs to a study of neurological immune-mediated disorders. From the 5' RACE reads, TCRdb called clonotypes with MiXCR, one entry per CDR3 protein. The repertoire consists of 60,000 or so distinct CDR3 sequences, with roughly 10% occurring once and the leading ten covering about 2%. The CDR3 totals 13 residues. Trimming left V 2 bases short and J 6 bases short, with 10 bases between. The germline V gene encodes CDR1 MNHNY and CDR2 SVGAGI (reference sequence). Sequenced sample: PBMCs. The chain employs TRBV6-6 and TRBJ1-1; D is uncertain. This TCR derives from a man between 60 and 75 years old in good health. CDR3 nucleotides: TGTGCCAGCAGTTACGGCAACCCCGCTGAAGCTTTCTTT. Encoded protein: CASSYGNPAEAFF.